Shown below are 24 T cell receptor beta chains from a single sample sequenced in a study of technical replicates of blood from a few donors listed by TCRdb under 2017. Libraries were constructed by the immunoSEQ multiplex PCR assay. This is the immuneACCESS table as TCRdb keeps it, with only in-frame sequences that have V and J called. A part of the clones is gone; compared with another copy, unresolved V genes explain less than half, and the rest is unexplained. Here the sample has about 72,000 clones; roughly 96% occur a single time. About 0.25% of the sample lies in the top ten. Sequenced input: T cells isolated from PBMCs. The origin of the receptors is a human donor in good health.

The V gene is TRBV9, the J gene TRBJ2-3; 7 bases map to TRBD2. Trimming at V came to 3 bases and at J to 3 bases, leaving 16 bases not matched to a gene. CDR1 and CDR2 from the germline V gene are SGDLS and YYNGEE. This CDR3 region has 18 residues. CDR3 nucleotides: TGTGCCAGCAGCGGCCAGGAACGCGGGAGTAGGTTGACAGATACGCAGTATTTT. Translating it yields CASSGQERGSRLTDTQYF.

The V gene is TRBV11-2, the J gene TRBJ2-7; the match to TRBD1 covers 8 bases. The length of the CDR3 is 15 residues. V shed 1 base and J 3 bases; nucleotides not matched to a gene: 5. From germline, CDR1 is SGHAT and CDR2 FQNNGV. The CDR3 DNA reads as TGTGCCAGCAGCTTAGCCCCAGGGGGCGGCTACGAGCAGTACTTC. Translated: CASSLAPGGGYEQYF.

V gene TRBV7-8 combines with J gene TRBJ1-3, with D possibly being TRBD1 (6 bases). CDR1 SGHVS and CDR2 FQNEAQ come from the germline V gene. This CDR3 has 16 amino acids. Trimming took 1 base from V and 3 from J, leaving 13 bases between them. The CDR3 DNA reads TGTGCCAGCAGCTTAGGAACACAGGGATATGGAAACACCATATATTTT. As protein: CASSLGTQGYGNTIYF.

The chain employs TRBV30 and TRBJ2-2; D not certain. The germline CDR1 and CDR2 sequences are GTSNPN and SVGIG (reference sequence). This CDR3 contains 16 residues. Trimming cost V 5 bases and J 4 bases, with 20 bases left between them. The CDR3 spells CAWRSRLLRGTGELFF. The CDR3 coding sequence is TGTGCCTGGCGCTCCCGCCTCCTAAGAGGCACCGGGGAGCTGTTTTTT.

This sequence joins TRBV27 and TRBJ1-2; D is possibly TRBD1 (6 bases). The CDR3 totals 16 residues. Germline lookup yields CDR1 MNHEY and CDR2 SMNVEV (reference sequence). V gave up 4 bases and J gave up 4 bases, with 19 bases separating them. CDR3 region: CASSSGGGGAVYGYTF. As DNA, the CDR3 is TGTGCCAGCAGTTCGGGAGGGGGGGGCGCAGTCTATGGCTACACCTTC.

This clone was recorded only once. J is TRBJ2-3 and V is TRBV27; perhaps TRBD1 as D (5 bases). The CDR3 runs 16 residues. Trimming left V 2 bases short and J 0 bases short, with 12 bases between. Germline CDR1 MNHEY, CDR2 SMNVEV (reference sequence). CDR3 residues: CASSLRGPGSTDTQYF. The CDR3 DNA is TGTGCCAGCAGTTTACGTGGGCCAGGGAGCACAGATACGCAGTATTTT.

This sequence joins TRBV4-1 and TRBJ1-1; D may be TRBD1 (6 bases). V lost 4 bases and J lost 4, with 19 bases in between. The CDR3 loop spans 16 amino acids. Germline V gives CDR1 MGHRA, CDR2 YSYEKL. CDR3 sequence (DNA): TGCGCCAGCAGCCTACGGAACACAGGGAAGGCCACTGAAGCTTTCTTT. Its translation: CASSLRNTGKATEAFF.

The chain uses TRBV30 and TRBJ2-5; no reliable D call. Looked up from germline, CDR1 is GTSNPN and CDR2 is SVGIG (reference sequence). The CDR3 is made up of 12 amino acids. Deletions cut 0 bases from V and 5 bases from J, with 7 bases between. The CDR3 loop reads CAWSVLGETQYF. The CDR3 bases are TGTGCCTGGAGTGTTCTCGGGGAGACCCAGTACTTC. The whole variable domain, remainder taken from reference TRBV30 and TRBJ2-5, is SQTIHQWPATLVQPVGSPLSLECTVEGTSNPNLYWYRQAAGRGLQLLFYSVGIGQISSEVPQNLSASRPQDRQFILSSKKLLLSDSGFYLCAWSVLGETQYFGPGTRLLVL.

This rearrangement joins TRBV27 to TRBJ1-1; TRBD1 is a possible D gene (5 bases). The CDR3 consists of 15 residues. Germline V gene data show CDR1 as MNHEY and CDR2 as SMNVEV (reference sequence). Trimming pared 0 bases from V and 4 bases from J, leaving 12 bases between. As DNA, the CDR3 is TGTGCCAGCAGTTTATCTCGGGGGTCGTTCACTGAAGCTTTCTTT. Protein sequence: CASSLSRGSFTEAFF.

The chain employs TRBV9 and TRBJ1-4; 7 nucleotides match TRBD1. The CDR3 is 15 residues long. CDR1 is SGDLS, CDR2 YYNGEE, per germline. Losses at the gene ends were 5 bases for V and 8 bases for J; bases not matched to a gene: 12. The CDR3 is CASSDRQGGKEKLFF. Here the CDR3 DNA reads TGTGCCAGCAGTGACAGACAGGGAGGTAAAGAAAAACTGTTTTTT.

This sequence joins TRBV9 and TRBJ1-4; 10 nucleotides match TRBD1. The V gene's germline CDR1 is SGDLS and CDR2 YYNGEE. The CDR3 covers 19 residues. The V segment lost 3 bases and the J segment 7 bases; nucleotides outside the gene matches: 18. This CDR3 is CASSGGTGQGNSDGEKLFF. DNA of the CDR3: TGTGCCAGCAGCGGAGGAACGGGACAGGGGAATAGTGATGGTGAAAAACTGTTTTTT.

The chain has TRBV2 and TRBJ1-5; maybe TRBD1 (5 bases). Per the germline V gene, CDR1 is SNHLY and CDR2 is FYNNEI. V was cut by 6 bases and J by 2 bases, with 17 bases left in between. This CDR3 has 16 amino acids. This chain's CDR3 is CASRQDGGGGNQPQHF. Here the CDR3 DNA reads TGTGCCAGCAGACAAGACGGGGGAGGTGGCAATCAGCCCCAGCATTTT.

This sequence joins TRBV5-1 and TRBJ2-2, with 9 bases identical to TRBD2. The CDR3 runs to 19 residues. Losses at the gene ends were 0 bases for V and 5 bases for J; bases not matched to a gene: 14. Germline V gives CDR1 SGHRS, CDR2 YFSETQ. The CDR3 protein is CASSLGPSGAIEGTGELFF. CDR3 DNA sequence: TGCGCCAGCAGCTTGGGTCCTAGCGGGGCCATCGAGGGAACCGGGGAGCTGTTTTTT. The complete variable domain, with remaining parts taken from reference TRBV5-1 and TRBJ2-2, reads KAGVTQTPRYLIKTRGQQVTLSCSPISGHRSVSWYQQTPGQGLQFLFEYFSETQRNKGNFPGRFSGRQFSNSRSEMNVSTLELGDSALYLCASSLGPSGAIEGTGELFFGEGSRLTVL.

The chain combines TRBV30 with TRBJ1-1, with D unclear. CDR3 length: 13 residues. V was shortened by 0 bases and J by 8 bases, with 13 bases between the two germline ends. Germline CDR1 and CDR2: GTSNPN and SVGIG (reference sequence). Written as DNA, the CDR3 is TGTGCCTGGAGTGTAGCCCGATCGACAGAAGCTTTCTTT. This translates into CAWSVARSTEAFF.

This clone was picked up one time. The chain carries TRBV6-1 and TRBJ2-7; perhaps TRBD2 as D (5 bases). The CDR3 covers 16 residues. Germline assignment: CDR1 MNHNS and CDR2 SASEGT. Between the trimmed V and J ends, which lost 0 bases and 3 bases, there was a span of 15 bases. The CDR3 spells CASSEAIPSWNYEQYF. In nucleotides, the CDR3 is TGTGCCAGCAGTGAAGCAATACCTAGCTGGAACTACGAGCAGTACTTC.

The V and J genes are TRBV10-3 and TRBJ1-1, with a possible D match to TRBD1 (6 bases). CDR1 ENHRY and CDR2 SYGVKD come from the germline V gene. The V end was cut by 3 bases, the J end by 5 bases, with 16 bases between. The CDR3 runs 15 residues. CDR3 bases: TGTGCCATCAGTGAAACAGGGACCGCTGGGACTGAAGCTTTCTTT. Translation gives CAISETGTAGTEAFF.

The CDR3 DNA sequence: TGTGCCACAAATAGTAAGGACAGGGAGGTTGGCACTGAAGCTTTCTTT. Encoded protein: CATNSKDREVGTEAFF. The chain carries TRBV7-9 and TRBJ1-1; 8 bases fit TRBD1. The V gene's germline CDR1 is SEHNR and CDR2 FQNEAQ (reference sequence). Trimming at V came to 10 bases and at J to 4 bases, leaving 17 bases not matched to a gene. CDR3 length: 16 amino acids.

The chain is built from TRBV28 and TRBJ1-2, with D possibly being TRBD1 (5 bases). Trimming stripped 3 bases from V and 7 bases from J, with 12 bases between. The CDR3 covers 13 residues. Germline-derived CDR1 and CDR2 are MDHEN and SYDVKM. The CDR3 DNA sequence: TGTGCCAGCAGTTTGGGGGGGTTGAGTGGCTACACCTTC. Translating it yields CASSLGGLSGYTF.

This clone is a singleton in its sample. This chain uses TRBV7-9 with TRBJ2-7; D remains ambiguous. Germline V gene lookup returns CDR1 SEHNR and CDR2 FQNEAQ (reference sequence). V lost 7 bases and J lost 5, with 9 bases in between. This CDR3 is built from 11 residues. CDR3: CASTNGNEQYF. The DNA for the CDR3 is TGTGCCAGCACCAATGGCAACGAGCAGTACTTC.

This rearrangement joins TRBV7-9 to TRBJ1-1, with a tentative D call TRBD1 (6 bases). The germline gives CDR1 SEHNR, CDR2 FQNEAQ (reference sequence). This CDR3 comprises 12 residues. Trimming cost V 10 bases and J 7 bases, with 16 bases left between them. The CDR3 DNA sequence: TGTGCCACCCTAGGGGGTAGGGGTGAAGCTTTCTTT. This translates into CATLGGRGEAFF. The entire variable domain, with the rest obtained from reference TRBV7-9 and TRBJ1-1, is as follows: DTGVSQNPRHKITKRGQNVTFRCDPISEHNRLYWYRQTLGQGPEFLTYFQNEAQLEKSRLLSDRFSAERPKGSFSTLEIQRTEQGDSAMYLCATLGGRGEAFFGQGTRLTVV.

The genes are TRBV2 and TRBJ2-1; 7 positions match TRBD2. V trimming: 5 bases; J trimming: 4 bases; junction bases outside the gene matches: 8. The CDR3 contains 15 residues. Germline V lookup: CDR1 SNHLY, CDR2 FYNNEI. As DNA, the CDR3 is TGTGCCAGCAGTCAGACTAGCCCCATATACAATGAGCAGTTCTTC. As protein: CASSQTSPIYNEQFF.

This rearrangement joins TRBV9 to TRBJ1-4; TRBD1 might be the D (5 bases). Germline CDR1 SGDLS, CDR2 YYNGEE. The CDR3 runs 15 residues. V was clipped by 6 bases and J by 2 bases, with 14 bases between them. CDR3 nucleotide sequence: TGTGCCAGCAACAAGGCGGGGGACACTAATGAAAAACTGTTTTTT. This codes for CASNKAGDTNEKLFF.

The genes are TRBV2 and TRBJ2-5; D may be TRBD2 (7 bases). Germline-derived CDR1 and CDR2 are SNHLY and FYNNEI. The CDR3 loop spans 15 amino acids. Trimming removed 5 bases from V and 7 bases from J, with 20 bases in between. In DNA form, the CDR3 reads TGTGCCAGCAGTTTTCAGGGGTTAGCGGGTGGGACCCAGTACTTC. This codes for CASSFQGLAGGTQYF.

The table lists this clone with a count of one. V gene TRBV6-6 combines with J gene TRBJ2-7; D remains ambiguous. The V and J ends lost 0 bases and 6 bases respectively, with 9 bases between them. This CDR3 comprises 13 residues. The germline V gene encodes CDR1 MNHNY and CDR2 SVGAGI (reference sequence). The CDR3 loop is CASSYSSRFEQYF. The CDR3 DNA reads as TGTGCCAGCAGTTACTCGAGCAGGTTCGAGCAGTACTTC.